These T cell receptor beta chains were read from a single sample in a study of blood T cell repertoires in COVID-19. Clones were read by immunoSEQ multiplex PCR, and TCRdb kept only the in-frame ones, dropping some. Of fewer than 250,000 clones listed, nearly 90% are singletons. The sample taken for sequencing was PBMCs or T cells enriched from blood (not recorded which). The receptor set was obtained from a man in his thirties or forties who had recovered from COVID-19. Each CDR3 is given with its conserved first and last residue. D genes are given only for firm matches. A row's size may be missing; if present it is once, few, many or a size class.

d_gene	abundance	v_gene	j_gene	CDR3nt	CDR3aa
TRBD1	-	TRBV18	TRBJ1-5	TGTGCCAGCTCACCGGAGGGGACAGTAGGCAATCAGCCCCAGCATTTT	CASSPEGTVGNQPQHF
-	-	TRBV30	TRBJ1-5	TGTGCCTGGAGTACCGGGTTGAGCAATCAGCCCCAGCATTTT	CAWSTGLSNQPQHF
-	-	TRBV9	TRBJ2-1	TGTGCCAGCAGCGCCGTGGAGGTGGCAAGCAATGAGCAGTTCTTC	CASSAVEVASNEQFF
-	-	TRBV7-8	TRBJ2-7	TGTGCCAGCAGCCGGACCCGGACATCGTACGAGCAGTACTTC	CASSRTRTSYEQYF
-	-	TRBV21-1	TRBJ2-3	TGTGCCAGCAGCATTGGACACAGGGTCCCCGCAGATACGCAGTATTTT	CASSIGHRVPADTQYF
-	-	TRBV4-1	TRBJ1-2	TGCGCCAGCAGCCAGCCCGGGACAAAGTATGGCTACACCTTC	CASSQPGTKYGYTF
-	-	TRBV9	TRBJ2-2	TGTGCCAGCAGCGCTCGATTTAGCGGACCTCTTACCGGGGAGCTGTTTTTT	CASSARFSGPLTGELFF
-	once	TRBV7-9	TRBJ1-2	TGTGCCAGCAGCTTAGGAGCAGGGGTGAGCTATGGCTACACCTTC	CASSLGAGVSYGYTF
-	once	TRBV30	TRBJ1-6	TGTGCCTGGAGTTCTATGGTGATGAATTCACCCCTCCACTTT	CAWSSMVMNSPLHF
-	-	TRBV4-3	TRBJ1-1	TGCGCCAGCAGCCAATCAGGAAACACTGAAGCTTTCTTT	CASSQSGNTEAFF
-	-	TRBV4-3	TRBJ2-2	TGCGCCAGCAGCCAAGATCGGTCAGGGTTGAACACCGGGGAGCTGTTTTTT	CASSQDRSGLNTGELFF
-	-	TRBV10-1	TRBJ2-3	TGCGCCAGCAGTGAGTCGAGGAGGGCTGGAGATACGCAGTATTTT	CASSESRRAGDTQYF
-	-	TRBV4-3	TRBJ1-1	TGCGCCAGCAGCCAGAATCGGGTGAACACTGAAGCTTTCTTT	CASSQNRVNTEAFF
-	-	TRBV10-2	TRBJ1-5	TGCGCCAGCAGTGAGTCGAGGAGTTGGGGGGGCCGGGGCCAGCCCCAGCATTTT	CASSESRSWGGRGQPQHF
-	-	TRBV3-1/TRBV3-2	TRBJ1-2	TGTGCCAGCAGCCAAGGGTGGTCCTCAGCTAACTATGGCTACACCTTC	CASSQGWSSANYGYTF
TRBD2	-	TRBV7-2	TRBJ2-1	TGTGCCAGTAAGCGGGGGGGCGCCTACAATGAGCAGTTCTTC	CASKRGGAYNEQFF
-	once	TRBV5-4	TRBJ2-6	TGTGCCAGCAGCTTGGATCAATCTGGGGCCAACGTCCTGACTTTC	CASSLDQSGANVLTF
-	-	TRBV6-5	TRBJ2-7	TGTGCCAGCAGTTACTCGACGCCGAGACTCTACGAGCAGTACTTC	CASSYSTPRLYEQYF
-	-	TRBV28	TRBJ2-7	TGTGCCAGCAGTTTATCTTCCCTCTACGAGCAGTACTTC	CASSLSSLYEQYF
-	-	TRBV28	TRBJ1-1	TGTGCCAGCAGTCAGCCGCCCCCAGGGGTGGCTGAAGCTTTCTTT	CASSQPPPGVAEAFF
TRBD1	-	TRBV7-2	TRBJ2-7	TGTGCCAGCAGCTTAGAGGTTGGGACAGGGTACTCCTACGAGCAGTACTTC	CASSLEVGTGYSYEQYF
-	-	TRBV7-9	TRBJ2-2	TGTGCCAGCATCCACTACACAACCCTACCCGGGGAGCTGTTTTTT	CASIHYTTLPGELFF
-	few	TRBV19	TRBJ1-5	TGTGCCAGTAGTGAAAGACCGGAGAATCAGCCCCAGCATTTT	CASSERPENQPQHF
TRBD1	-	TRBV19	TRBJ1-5	TGTGCCAGTAACGGAGGGGGCGGCGGGGTTTGGGAGCCCCAGCATTTT	CASNGGGGGVWEPQHF
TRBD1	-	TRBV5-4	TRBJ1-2	TGTGCCAGCAGCTTCCCCGACAGGGGATATGGCTACACCTTC	CASSFPDRGYGYTF
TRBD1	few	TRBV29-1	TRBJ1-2	TGCAGCGTAACCGGGACAGGGGTCGATGGCTACACCTTC	CSVTGTGVDGYTF
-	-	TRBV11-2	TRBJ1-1	TGTGCCAGCAGCTCCCTCCAGGGCAGAACTCCGCACGAAGGAGCTTTCTTT	CASSSLQGRTPHEGAFF
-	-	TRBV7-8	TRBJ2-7	TGTGCCAGCAGCATATACACCTTCTACGAGCAGTACTTC	CASSIYTFYEQYF
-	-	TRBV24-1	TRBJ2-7	TGTGCCACCAGTGATCGCGGCTACGAGCAGTACTTC	CATSDRGYEQYF
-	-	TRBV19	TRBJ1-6	TGTGCCAGTAATGAGGCAGGGTCCGTTGGGTCTTCACCCCTCCACTTT	CASNEAGSVGSSPLHF
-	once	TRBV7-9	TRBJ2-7	TGTGCCAGCAGCCATGGGCGTGTGAGCTCCTACGAGCAGTACTTC	CASSHGRVSSYEQYF
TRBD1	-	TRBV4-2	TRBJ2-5	TGTGCCAGCAGCCAGAACAGGGGGCAAGCAGAGACCCAGTACTTC	CASSQNRGQAETQYF
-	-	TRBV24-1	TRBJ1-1	TGTGCCACCAGTGATCCCCTCAACACTGAAGCTTTCTTT	CATSDPLNTEAFF
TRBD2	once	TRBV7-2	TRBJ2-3	TGTGCCAGCAGCTTACTGACTAGCGGGGGGCCCAGCCCAGATACGCAGTATTTT	CASSLLTSGGPSPDTQYF
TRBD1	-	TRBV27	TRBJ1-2	TGTGCCAGCAGTCTCGGGACAGGGAGCGGCTACACCTTC	CASSLGTGSGYTF
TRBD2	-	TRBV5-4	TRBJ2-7	TGTGCCAGCAGCAGGGGACTAGCGGATCCCTACGAGCAGTACTTC	CASSRGLADPYEQYF
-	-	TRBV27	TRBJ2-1	TGTGCCAGCTGTCTGCGGAGCTCCTACAATGAGCAGTTCTTC	CASCLRSSYNEQFF
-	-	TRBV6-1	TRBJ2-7	TGTGCCAGCAGTGAAGCCCCGCGGGCTAGCGAGCAGTACTTC	CASSEAPRASEQYF
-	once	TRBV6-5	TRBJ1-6	TGTGCCAGCAGTTACTCGGGGGGGCAGGCACCCCTCCACTTT	CASSYSGGQAPLHF
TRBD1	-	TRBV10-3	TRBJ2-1	TGTGCCATCAGTGAGTCGGGACAGACGTTGCTCAGTGAGCAGTTCTTC	CAISESGQTLLSEQFF
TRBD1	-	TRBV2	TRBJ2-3	TGTGCCAGCAGGGACAGGGGTGATACGCAGTATTTT	CASRDRGDTQYF
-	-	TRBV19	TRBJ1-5	TGTGCCAGTAGTTTGACACTGTCAGGTGGGCAGCCCCAGCATTTT	CASSLTLSGGQPQHF
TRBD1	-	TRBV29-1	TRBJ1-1	TGCAGCGCCCCGGGACAGCGTGAAGCTTTCTTT	CSAPGQREAFF